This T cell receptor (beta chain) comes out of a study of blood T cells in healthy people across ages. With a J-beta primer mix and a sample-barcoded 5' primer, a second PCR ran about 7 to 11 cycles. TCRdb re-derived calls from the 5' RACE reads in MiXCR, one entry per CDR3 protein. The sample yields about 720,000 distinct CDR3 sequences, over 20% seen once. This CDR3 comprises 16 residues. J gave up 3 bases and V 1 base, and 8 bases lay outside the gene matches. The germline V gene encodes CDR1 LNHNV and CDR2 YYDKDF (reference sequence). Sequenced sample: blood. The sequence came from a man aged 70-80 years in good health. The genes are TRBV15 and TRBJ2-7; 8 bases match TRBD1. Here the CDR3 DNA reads TGTGCCACCAGCAGAGGAAAGGAACAGGGGGGCTACGAGCAGTACTTC. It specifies CATSRGKEQGGYEQYF.